Detailed here is one TCR beta chain. This clonotype occurred a few times. The antigen it binds to is not known. No base qualities exist here, and no much larger clone lies one base off it. The data are from a study of T cell repertoires in cytomegalovirus infection (dated by TCRdb to between 2019 and 2020). Regarding the study in general: Donor HLA type was relevant to the analysis, as public TCR beta signatures indicated carriage of CMV infection together with the matching HLA type.

The paper's findings and limits, for the study overall: In the ex vivo response, HLA-C-restricted CMV-specific TCR beta clonotypes were dominant, and in two of eight donors the single most frequent clonotype came from this HLA-C-restricted group. Cumulative frequency of public TCR beta family members discriminated carriers of CMV infection plus the relevant HLA type in this cohort and an independent approximately 340-donor cohort.

Between the V and J ends, shortened by 2 bases and 0 bases respectively, the junction contains 11 bases. CDR3 length: 15 amino acids, cysteine to phenylalanine. Left in the record is the CDR3 DNA by itself, 45 bases read in frame from the first base. TCRdb records Illumina HiSeq 1500 as the sequencer. The raw public reads went through TCRdb reprocessing: fastp at Q25, MiXCR clone calling, in-frame beta chains kept. Every entry covers one CDR3 protein and lists the most common genes and DNA from its rows. This sample has approximately 700,000 distinct CDR3 sequences in its table, and less than 40% of those were observed once. About 2.8% of the sample is held by the ten biggest clonotypes.

Sequenced: PBMCs. Here the chain combines TRBV12-3 or TRBV12-4 and TRBJ2-7; the D region is possibly TRBD1 or TRBD2, each matching across 5 bases. This sequence was found in a human donor in good health (CMV status not recorded). Some clones in this sample may be carry-over from other donors' samples. The CDR3: CASSLNGARSYEQYF. The sequence in DNA is TGTGCCAGCAGTTTAAACGGGGCCCGCTCCTACGAGCAGTACTTC.